This TCR beta chain was obtained from a study of shared clonotypes between healthy human individuals. Notes on the study in general: Sequencing depth was expected to influence donor clonotype sharing. The researchers took only blood, and tissue repertoires probably look different.

Germline V gene data show CDR1 as LGHNA and CDR2 as YNFKEQ. The length of the CDR3 is 16 residues. J lost 4 bases, V lost 1 base, and 7 bases had no gene match. Some clones are missing from TCRdb's copy, which holds only in-frame ones; the method was immunoSEQ multiplex PCR. The sample shows fewer than 650,000 clones, around 77% of them seen only once. Donors comprised healthy HIV-negative adults lacking recent acute infections or vaccinations. Unsorted samples, those not sorted, used approximately 90 million PBMCs for genomic DNA. This clone was detected a few times. The target antigen is unknown. The TCR was taken from a middle-aged woman in good health. Some clones in this sample may be carry-over from other donors' samples. V is TRBV4-2 and J is TRBJ2-1, with 7 bases identical to TRBD2. The sequencing sample was made of PBMCs. The CDR3 sequence: CASSQGGGRVYNEQFF. The CDR3 DNA reads TGTGCCAGCAGCCAAGGTGGGGGGAGGGTTTACAATGAGCAGTTCTTC.